These 6 T cell receptor beta chains were sequenced from one sample in a study of CD8 T cells in ankylosing spondylitis. These TCRs are of unknown antigen specificity. Findings of the study overall: Made up of about eight highly homologous variants, a TCR beta motif appeared characteristic of ankylosing spondylitis blood.

Using its own MiXCR run on the 5' RACE reads, TCRdb lists one record per CDR3 protein. This table holds 350,000 to 550,000 distinct CDR3 sequences, more than 25% found once. The material sequenced was blood, either unsorted or a sorted T cell fraction (not recorded which). All receptors derive from a male donor with ankylosing spondylitis.

The chain joins TRBV27 to TRBJ1-6; D is unresolved. Trimming pared 4 bases from V and 7 bases from J, leaving 11 bases between. In germline, CDR1 is MNHEY, CDR2 SMNVEV (reference sequence). The CDR3 contains 14 residues. The CDR3 DNA reads as TGTGCCAGCAGTTCTCTCTCGGGAAATTCACCCCTCCACTTT. It encodes CASSSLSGNSPLHF.

V is TRBV2 and J is TRBJ2-7, with unresolved D. Germline V lookup: CDR1 SNHLY, CDR2 FYNNEI. The CDR3 consists of 12 residues. V lost 3 bases to trimming and J lost 9 bases, with 12 bases between them. CDR3 in amino acids: CASSDPPSGQYV. The CDR3 DNA follows: TGTGCCAGCAGTGATCCACCCTCGGGGCAGTACGTC.

The gene calls are TRBV5-1 and TRBJ1-6; D is possibly TRBD1 (5 bases). CDR1 and CDR2 from the germline V gene are SGHRS and YFSETQ. V was trimmed by 4 bases and J by 4 bases, leaving 15 bases between them. The CDR3 extends over 16 amino acids. For the CDR3, the DNA is TGCGCCAGCAGCGCCGCGGGCGGGGGTTATAATTCACCCCTCCACTTT. Translation gives CASSAAGGGYNSPLHF.

The chain is built from TRBV5-4 and TRBJ2-3, with D tentatively TRBD1 (6 bases). V was trimmed by 3 bases and J by 2 bases, leaving 13 bases between them. The germline CDR1 and CDR2 sequences are SGHNT and YYREEE (reference sequence). This CDR3 contains 15 residues. CDR3: CASSSPDRITDTQYF. The CDR3 bases are TGTGCCAGCAGCTCACCAGACAGGATCACAGATACGCAGTATTTT. The full variable domain, in which reference TRBV5-4 and TRBJ2-3 provide the parts outside the CDR3, is ETGVTQSPTHLIKTRGQQVTLRCSSQSGHNTVSWYQQALGQGPQFIFQYYREEENGRGNFPPRFSGLQFPNYSSELNVNALELDDSALYLCASSSPDRITDTQYFGPGTRLTVL.

In this sample, this clonotype turned up a few times. This rearrangement joins TRBV20-1 to TRBJ2-1; 13 bases line up with TRBD2. Germline CDR1 reads DFQATT; CDR2 reads SNEGSKA (reference sequence). The length of the CDR3 is 17 residues. After removal of 6 bases from V and 5 bases from J, the junction contained 13 bases not matched to a gene. CDR3 DNA sequence: TGCAGTGCCCACAACCTACTAGCGGGAGGGCCCCACAATGAGCAGTTCTTC. This sequence encodes CSAHNLLAGGPHNEQFF.

The chain has TRBV4-2 and TRBJ2-1, with D maybe TRBD2 (5 bases). Looked up from germline, CDR1 is LGHNA and CDR2 is YNFKEQ. V was pared by 1 base and J by 10 bases, with 20 bases between. The CDR3 covers 16 residues. CDR3 sequence reads: CASSQGTLDPPKEQFF. In nucleotides, the CDR3 is TGTGCCAGCAGCCAAGGGACTCTAGATCCACCCAAGGAGCAGTTCTTC.